This T cell receptor (beta chain) was sequenced in a study of CD8 T cells in ankylosing spondylitis. Study-wide findings and caveats: Before this, some motif variants had been reported in reactive arthritis synovial fluid and blood.

TCRdb used MiXCR to reprocess the 5' RACE reads, holding one entry per CDR3 protein. The sample carries more than 250,000 distinct CDR3 sequences, roughly 11% recorded once. This clonotype was recorded at least ten times. Its matching antigen is unknown. V lost 3 bases and J lost 5, with 8 bases in between. The CDR3 contains 13 residues. Germline V gene sequence: CDR1 SGHDT, CDR2 YYEEEE. This TCR was sampled from a female donor with ankylosing spondylitis or in good health (not recorded which). Input material: blood, either unsorted or a sorted T cell fraction (not recorded which). This chain joins TRBV5-6 and TRBJ2-2, with D possibly matching TRBD2 (5 bases). CDR3 region: CASSSRGTGELFF. The CDR3 nucleotides are TGTGCCAGCAGCTCTAGAGGGACCGGGGAGCTGTTTTTT. The full variable domain, completed using reference TRBV5-6 and TRBJ2-2, is DAGVTQSPTHLIKTRGQQVTLRCSPKSGHDTVSWYQQALGQGPQFIFQYYEEEERQRGNFPDRFSGHQFPNYSSELNVNALLLGDSALYLCASSSRGTGELFFGEGSRLTVL.